The 8 T cell receptor beta chains in this list originate from one sample, sequenced in a study of vaccination and CD4 T cells after COVID-19. Described treatment: approximately 9-day PBMC culture with coronavirus spike peptide pools or control peptides (ViraFEST assay). No antigens are known for them. Sequenced with the Oncomine TCR Beta short-read assay was DNA taken from cultured CD4+ T cells. MiXCR, run by TCRdb on the PCR reads, gives a single entry per CDR3 protein. The sample lists more than 15,000 distinct CDR3 sequences, 45% to 50% occurring once. Specimen: CD4+ T cells from blood, cultured in vitro, collected before SARS-CoV-2 vaccination. These receptors all stem from a human donor who had recovered from COVID-19.

This chain connects TRBV24-1 to TRBJ2-1; the match to TRBD1 covers 10 bases. Unmatched junction bases numbered 10, after V lost 3 bases and J lost 9 bases. Germline V gene sequence: CDR1 KGHDR, CDR2 SFDVKD. This CDR3 is built from 16 residues. This CDR3 is CATSDVTGTGVGEQFF. CDR3 DNA sequence: TGTGCCACCAGTGATGTCACCGGGACAGGGGTAGGTGAGCAGTTCTTC.

This clonotype occurred a few times. This chain uses TRBV6-2 or TRBV6-3 with TRBJ2-5; 9 bases match TRBD1. Per the germline V gene, CDR1 is MNHEY and CDR2 is SVGEGT. This CDR3 is 13 amino acids long. V lost 7 bases and J lost 5; bases outside the gene matches: 5. The CDR3 DNA follows: TGTGCCAGCAAACGGACAGGGGTTGAGACCCAGTACTTC. This encodes CASKRTGVETQYF.

The chain combines TRBV23-1 with TRBJ2-3; TRBD1 or TRBD2 may be the D gene (6 bases each). TRBV23-1 is an ORF, and what it does is uncertain. This CDR3 contains 15 residues. Trimming removed 7 bases from V and 3 bases from J, with 17 bases in between. CDR3 DNA: TGCGCCAGCAACGTTCAACGGGGGCCGACAGATACGCAGTATTTT. This translates into CASNVQRGPTDTQYF.

This clonotype came up a few times. The chain combines TRBV30 with TRBJ2-5; D may be TRBD1 or TRBD2 (5 bases each). The germline V and J ends were trimmed by 8 bases and 5 bases, with 12 bases remaining between them. Germline V lookup: CDR1 GTSNPN, CDR2 SVGIG (reference sequence). The CDR3 contains 11 residues. CDR3 loop: CARGVRETQYF. The CDR3 DNA reads as TGTGCCAGAGGGGTCCGCGAGACCCAGTACTTC. The full variable domain, with the rest looked up from reference TRBV30 and TRBJ2-5, is SQTIHQWPATLVQPVGSPLSLECTVEGTSNPNLYWYRQAAGRGLQLLFYSVGIGQISSEVPQNLSASRPQDRQFILSSKKLLLSDSGFYLCARGVRETQYFGPGTRLLVL.

Only a few counts were recorded for this clonotype. The chain couples TRBV19 to TRBJ1-5; D is possibly TRBD1 (6 bases). The CDR3 extends over 14 amino acids. CDR1 LNHDA and CDR2 SQIVND come from the germline V gene (reference sequence). V was cut by 7 bases and J by 2 bases, with 12 bases left in between. The CDR3 loop is CASTDSNGNQPQHF. In DNA, the CDR3 is TGTGCCAGTACGGACAGCAATGGCAATCAGCCCCAGCATTTT. Variable domain in full (rest from reference TRBV19 and TRBJ1-5): DGGITQSPKYLFRKEGQNVTLSCEQNLNHDAMYWYRQDPGQGLRLIYYSQIVNDFQKGDIAEGYSVSREKKESFPLTVTSAQKNPTAFYLCASTDSNGNQPQHFGDGTRLSIL.

The gene calls are TRBV28 and TRBJ1-2; D unclear. Trimming took 2 bases from V and 8 from J, leaving 18 bases between them. The germline V gene has CDR1 MDHEN and CDR2 SYDVKM. The CDR3 is made up of 15 amino acids. The DNA of the CDR3 is TGTGCCAGCAGTTTAGGTAGGGTAAGAGAGTACGGCTACACCTTC. Translating it yields CASSLGRVREYGYTF.

In DNA, the CDR3 is TGTGCCAGCAGCAAAAGCCAACAGGTTACCTACAATGAGCAGTTCTTC. This sequence encodes CASSKSQQVTYNEQFF. The rearrangement links TRBV5-4 to TRBJ2-1, with D possibly TRBD1 on 5 matching bases. Trimming shortened V by 4 bases and J by 2 bases, and 16 bases separated the two germline ends. Germline values: CDR1 SGHNT, CDR2 YYREEE (reference sequence). The CDR3 sequence is 16 residues long.

V and J are TRBV20-1 and TRBJ1-2, with 8 bases aligning to TRBD1. After removal of 2 bases from V and 8 bases from J, the junction contained 13 bases not matched to a gene. The CDR3 sequence is 15 residues long. Looked up from germline, CDR1 is DFQATT and CDR2 is SNEGSKA (reference sequence). The DNA of the CDR3 is TGCAGTGCTAGATCGAGCAAGGGACAGGAAGGGGGCTACACCTTC. Translating it yields CSARSSKGQEGGYTF.